These T cell receptor beta chains were read from a single sample in a study of T-cell reconstitution after alpha-beta-depleted transplantation in children. A single record per CDR3 protein comes from TCRdb applying MiXCR to the PCR reads. The sample holds some 200,000 distinct CDR3 sequences; 9.5% to 13% are singletons and the top ten take roughly 28%. Specimen: PBMCs, collected before TCRalphabeta/CD19-depleted stem cell transplant. The receptors stem from a child under two years old with acute myeloid leukemia, due to receive a stem cell transplant. Both conserved end residues are part of each CDR3. Fields, in order: clone size, V gene, D gene, J gene, CDR3 DNA, CDR3 protein. The D gene is left open where the match is weak. Expanded clones get a size class; other rows say once, few or many, or leave the size out.

>many|TRBV20-1|-|TRBJ1-1
TGCAGTGCTTTCGACTATGAAGCTTTCTTT
CSAFDYEAFF
>many|TRBV12-3/TRBV12-4|-|TRBJ1-2
TGTGCCAGCAGTTCGGGAGGGGGAGTTAAAGCCTTC
CASSSGGGVKAF
>many|TRBV15|-|TRBJ1-3
TGTGCCACCAGCAGAGATCCCGGATTTAAGCCAGGAAACACCATATATTTT
CATSRDPGFKPGNTIYF
>many|TRBV12-3/TRBV12-4|-|TRBJ2-2
TGTGCCCCCCGAAACAAGGTTCGGGAGCTGTTTTTT
CAPRNKVRELFF
>few|TRBV18|TRBD1|TRBJ2-1
TGTGCCAGCTCACCGGGACAGGGGTTGTTAAATGAGCAGTTCTTC
CASSPGQGLLNEQFF
>-|TRBV5-1|-|TRBJ2-7
TGCGCCAGCAGCTTGGGTGTCCGGAACAGGGCTAACGAGCAGTACTTC
CASSLGVRNRANEQYF
>many|TRBV4-3|TRBD2|TRBJ2-1
TGCGCCAGCAGCCGAAGTCCCGGGACTAGCGGGAGGATCCCCAATGAGCAGTTCTTC
CASSRSPGTSGRIPNEQFF
>few|TRBV5-5|-|TRBJ1-2
TGTGCCAGCAGCTTGGCACAGGAATCCTATGGCTACACCTTC
CASSLAQESYGYTF
>many|TRBV20-1|-|TRBJ1-5
TGCAGTGTCCCTCCGGAGAGGCGAAATCAGCCCCAGCATTTT
CSVPPERRNQPQHF
>many|TRBV27|-|TRBJ2-7
TGTGCCAGCAGTCCCCGGGACAACTCCTACGAGCAGTACTTC
CASSPRDNSYEQYF
>many|TRBV20-1|-|TRBJ2-4
TGCAGTGCTAGAATCGGGGCCAAAAACATTCAGTACTTC
CSARIGAKNIQYF
>many|TRBV6-5|TRBD2|TRBJ2-7
TGTGCCAGCAAGGTAGCGGGAGATAACCCCTACGAGCAGTACTTC
CASKVAGDNPYEQYF
>many|TRBV5-1|TRBD1|TRBJ1-1
TGCGCCAGCAGCCAGGGACAGGGTGTCTTTACTGAAGCTTTCTTT
CASSQGQGVFTEAFF
>many|TRBV5-1|TRBD1|TRBJ2-2
TGCGCCAGCAGCTTGATACCAGGGGGTCAAGTCAACACCGGGGAGCTGTTTTTT
CASSLIPGGQVNTGELFF
>many|TRBV7-6|-|TRBJ2-3
TGTGCCAGCAGCTCCCTGGGGGATACGCAGTATTTT
CASSSLGDTQYF
>many|TRBV2|TRBD2|TRBJ2-1
TGTGCCAGCACTAGCGGGAGGGCCTACAATGAGCAGTTCTTC
CASTSGRAYNEQFF
>many|TRBV5-1|-|TRBJ2-7
TGCGCCAGCAGCCGTCTTGGGCTAAAAGGCTACGAGCAGTACTTC
CASSRLGLKGYEQYF
>many|TRBV29-1|-|TRBJ1-5
TGCAGCGTCTTGGCCCAGGATAGCAATCAGCCCCAGCATTTT
CSVLAQDSNQPQHF
>many|TRBV12-3/TRBV12-4|-|TRBJ1-3
TGTGCCAGCAGATCTGGGGTTCCCTCTGGAAACACCATATATTTT
CASRSGVPSGNTIYF
>many|TRBV6-2/TRBV6-3|TRBD2|TRBJ2-3
TGTGCCAGCAGTTACTCGAGCCTAGCGGGGAGTATGAAATTGACAGATACGCAGTATTTT
CASSYSSLAGSMKLTDTQYF
>-|TRBV19|-|TRBJ2-2
TGTGCCAGTAGTATCTTCGGGGGAGGGAACACCGGGGAGCTGTTTTTT
CASSIFGGGNTGELFF
>many|TRBV12-3/TRBV12-4|-|TRBJ2-2
TGTGCCAGCAGTTTAGGAGGGAGGGGGACCGGGGAGCTGTTTTTT
CASSLGGRGTGELFF
>many|TRBV12-3/TRBV12-4|TRBD1|TRBJ2-2
TGTGCCAGCATCCTACAGGGGTCTGGCACCGGGGAGCTGTTTTTT
CASILQGSGTGELFF
>many|TRBV4-2|-|TRBJ2-5
TGTGCCAGCAGCCAAGATGAGGCTAGGGGAGAGACCCAGTACTTC
CASSQDEARGETQYF
>many|TRBV5-5|-|TRBJ1-1
TGTGCCAGCAGCTTCTGGACCGTGAACACTGAAGCTTTCTTT
CASSFWTVNTEAFF
>few|TRBV5-5|TRBD1|TRBJ1-5
TGTGCCAGCAGCTTGGGGAGACAGGGGTTCAGGAATCAGCCCCAGCATTTT
CASSLGRQGFRNQPQHF
>many|TRBV2|-|TRBJ1-4
TGTGCCAGCAGGATGGGTGAAAAACTGTTTTTT
CASRMGEKLFF
>many|TRBV10-3|TRBD1|TRBJ2-7
TGTGCCATCAGGGATGAGGACAGGGCTGCCTACGAGCAGTACTTC
CAIRDEDRAAYEQYF
>many|TRBV21-1|-|TRBJ2-4
TGTGCCAGCAGCAAATCCGGCAGAGATGAACGCGGCAAAAACATTCAGTACTTC
CASSKSGRDERGKNIQYF
>many|TRBV7-3|-|TRBJ2-7
TGTGCCAGCAGCTTAATGGCAGGATACGAGCAGTACTTC
CASSLMAGYEQYF
>-|TRBV11-2|TRBD2|TRBJ2-3
TGTGCCATCAGCTTGACTAGCGGGAGAAGGTACACAGATACGCAGTATTTT
CAISLTSGRRYTDTQYF
>many|TRBV5-4|TRBD2|TRBJ2-7
TGTGCCAGCAGCTTAGGGGCGGGAGGTGGCGACGAGCAGTACTTC
CASSLGAGGGDEQYF
>few|TRBV12-3/TRBV12-4|TRBD1|TRBJ2-7
TGTGCCAGCAGACGACAGGGTACTCTCTCCTACGAGCAGTACTTC
CASRRQGTLSYEQYF
>many|TRBV5-5|TRBD2|TRBJ2-3
TGTGCCAGCAGCTTTACTAGCGGGACCAGGGGGGATACGCAGTATTTT
CASSFTSGTRGDTQYF
>-|TRBV6-2/TRBV6-3|TRBD1|TRBJ1-5
TGTGCCAGCAGTTACCTAGACTGGGACAGGGGAAGCAATCAGCCCCAGCATTTT
CASSYLDWDRGSNQPQHF
>many|TRBV7-2|-|TRBJ2-6
TGTGCCAGCAGCCTATATCTAAGTGGGGCCAACGTCCTGACTTTC
CASSLYLSGANVLTF
>few|TRBV18|-|TRBJ1-6
TGTGCCAGCTCACCGGTAGGGGACGGTAATTCACCCCTCCACTTT
CASSPVGDGNSPLHF
>many|TRBV7-2|-|TRBJ2-2
TGTGCCAGCAGAAAAGAACCGAGACCAAACACCGGGGAGCTGTTTTTT
CASRKEPRPNTGELFF
>-|TRBV20-1|TRBD2|TRBJ2-7
TGCTGTGCTTCAGAGCGGGGGACCTCCTACGAGCAGTACTTC
CCASERGTSYEQYF
>many|TRBV20-1|-|TRBJ1-6
TGCAGTGCTGGTGTAGGGCGCTCGGAATCACCCCTCCACTTT
CSAGVGRSESPLHF
>many|TRBV7-8|-|TRBJ2-1
TGTGCCAGCAGCCCCACCTGGGGGAAGGAGTTCTTC
CASSPTWGKEFF
>many|TRBV24-1|-|TRBJ2-3
TGTGCCACCAGTGATTTAGTGGCAGGGGCCTCGAGTACGCAGTATTTT
CATSDLVAGASSTQYF
>many|TRBV5-1|-|TRBJ2-3
TGCGCCAGCAGCTTGGCCGTAGGGGCCGCGGCAGATACGCAGTATTTT
CASSLAVGAAADTQYF
>many|TRBV12-3/TRBV12-4|-|TRBJ1-1
TGTGCCAGCAGTTTCGTGAACACTGAAGCTTTCTTT
CASSFVNTEAFF
>many|TRBV11-2|TRBD1|TRBJ2-2
TGTGCCAGCAGCTTAGTCCCGGGACAGGCCCTAAACGGCGCCGGGGAGCTGTTTTTT
CASSLVPGQALNGAGELFF
>few|TRBV12-3/TRBV12-4|TRBD1|TRBJ1-2
TGTGCCAGCAAAGGACAGGGGGCGTATGGCTACACCTTC
CASKGQGAYGYTF
>many|TRBV3-1|TRBD2|TRBJ2-7
TGTGCCAGCAGCCAGGGTCTAGCGGGAGACGAGCAGTACTTC
CASSQGLAGDEQYF
>many|TRBV28|-|TRBJ2-7
TGTGCCACCGGGACACCTCCCTACGAGCAGTACTTC
CATGTPPYEQYF
>few|TRBV2|-|TRBJ2-3
TGTGCCAGCAGTGAAACGCAGGAGCGCACAGATACGCAGTATTTT
CASSETQERTDTQYF